The 6 T cell receptor delta chains given below trace back to one sample, sequenced in a study of gamma-delta T cells after stem cell transplantation. TCRdb reapplied CATT to the RT-PCR reads. The sample holds 2,000 to 3,000 delta-chain clones, approximately 2.5% seen once. Sequenced input: gamma-delta T cells. The receptors shown here come from a human donor. It is not recorded whose cells these are; they may come from a transplant donor.

The chain is built from TRDV2 and TRDJ1; the match to TRDD3 covers 8 bases. CDR3 length: 15 residues. The germline CDR1 and CDR2 sequences are GEAIGNYY and EKD. J lost 1 base, V lost 6 bases, and 9 bases had no gene match. The CDR3 coding sequence is TGTGCCTGTTCTGTACTGGGGGCCGGCACCGATAAACTCATCTTT. This sequence encodes CACSVLGAGTDKLIF.

V gene TRDV2 combines with J gene TRDJ1; 10 bases are a match to TRDD3. Germline CDR1 is GEAIGNYY and CDR2 is EKD. This CDR3 is 17 amino acids long. Trimming cost V 3 bases and J 3 bases; bases outside gene matches: 12. The DNA of the CDR3 is TGTGCCTGTGACGGCCTTCCTCTTACTGGGGGATCCGATAAACTCATCTTT. It codes for CACDGLPLTGGSDKLIF.

A remark on this clone: TCRdb has a much larger clone's protein, which differs at residue 7 from the translation of this DNA, likely because of a read error; what is shown is the protein translated from the DNA. The chain joins TRDV2 to TRDJ1; D unresolved. Trimming removed 3 bases at V and 3 bases at J, with 13 bases between. The CDR3 length is 14 residues. CDR1 is GEAIGNYY and CDR2 is EKD in the germline V gene. CDR3 sequence: CACDPVLGADKLIF. CDR3 bases: TGTGCCTGTGACCCAGTATTGGGCGCCGATAAACTCATCTTT.

This clone is medium-sized in the sample. The CDR3 bases are TGTGCCTGTGACTACGCTTGGGGAGGGGACCACACCGATAAACTCATCTTT. Amino acid sequence: CACDYAWGGDHTDKLIF. The chain combines TRDV2 with TRDJ1, with D perhaps TRDD3 (5 bases). The germline V and J ends were trimmed by 3 bases and 0 bases, with 19 bases remaining between them. From germline, CDR1 is GEAIGNYY and CDR2 EKD. The CDR3 extends over 17 amino acids.

As to this clone: A read error likely explains why the TCRdb protein, taken from a much larger clone, differs from this DNA's translation at residue 7; the protein shown is translated from the DNA. The V call is TRDV2, the J call TRDJ1; D remains unclear. With 3 bases removed from V and 3 bases from J, the gap between germline ends came to 13 bases. Germline V gives CDR1 GEAIGNYY, CDR2 EKD. The CDR3 covers 14 residues. CDR3 residues: CACDPVTGADKLIF. The CDR3, as DNA: TGTGCCTGTGACCCAGTAACGGGCGCCGATAAACTCATCTTT.

This clone was counted only a few times. J is TRDJ3 and V is TRDV2; TRDD3 matches 13 bases. This CDR3 is built from 22 residues. With V trimmed by 1 base and J by 0 bases, 11 bases remained unmatched. Germline loops: CDR1 GEAIGNYY, CDR2 EKD. The CDR3 protein is CACDTALGDTRATSWDTRQMFF. The CDR3, as DNA: TGTGCCTGTGACACAGCACTGGGGGATACGCGCGCCACCTCCTGGGACACCCGACAGATGTTTTTC.